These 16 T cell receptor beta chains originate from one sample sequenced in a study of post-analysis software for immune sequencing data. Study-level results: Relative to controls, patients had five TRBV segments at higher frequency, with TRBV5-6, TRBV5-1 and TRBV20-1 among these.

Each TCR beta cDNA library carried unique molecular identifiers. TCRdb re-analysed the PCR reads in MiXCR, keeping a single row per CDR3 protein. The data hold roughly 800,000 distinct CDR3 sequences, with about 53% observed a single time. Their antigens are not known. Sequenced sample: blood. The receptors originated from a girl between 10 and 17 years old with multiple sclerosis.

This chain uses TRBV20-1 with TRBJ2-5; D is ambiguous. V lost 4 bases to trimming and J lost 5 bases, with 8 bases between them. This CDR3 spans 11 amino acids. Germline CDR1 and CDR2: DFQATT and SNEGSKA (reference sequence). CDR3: CSAKKAETQYF. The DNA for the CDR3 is TGCAGTGCTAAAAAGGCGGAGACCCAGTACTTC.

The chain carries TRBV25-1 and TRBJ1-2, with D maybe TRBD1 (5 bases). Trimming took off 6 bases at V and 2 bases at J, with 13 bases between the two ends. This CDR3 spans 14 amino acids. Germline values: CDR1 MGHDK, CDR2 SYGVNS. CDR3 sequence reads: CASRSWGDNYGYTF. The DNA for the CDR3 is TGTGCCAGCAGATCCTGGGGCGACAACTATGGCTACACCTTC.

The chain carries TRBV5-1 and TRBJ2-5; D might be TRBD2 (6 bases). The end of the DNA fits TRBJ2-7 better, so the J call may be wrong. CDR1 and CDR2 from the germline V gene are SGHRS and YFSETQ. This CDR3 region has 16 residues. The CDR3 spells CASRAARDGGAYEQYF. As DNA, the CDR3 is TGCGCCAGCAGAGCAGCGAGGGACGGGGGAGCCTACGAGCAGTACTTC.

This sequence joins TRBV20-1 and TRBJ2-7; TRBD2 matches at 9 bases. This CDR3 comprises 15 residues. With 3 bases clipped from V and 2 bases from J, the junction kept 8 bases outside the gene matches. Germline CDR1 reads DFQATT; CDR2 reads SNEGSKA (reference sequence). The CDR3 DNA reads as TGCAGTGCTAGGGAACTAGCGGGTCGAGCCTACGAGCAGTACTTC. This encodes CSARELAGRAYEQYF.

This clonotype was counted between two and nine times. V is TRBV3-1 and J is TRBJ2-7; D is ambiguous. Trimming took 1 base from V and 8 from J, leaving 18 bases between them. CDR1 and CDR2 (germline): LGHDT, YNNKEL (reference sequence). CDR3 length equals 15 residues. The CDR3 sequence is CASSQVTPSRDQQYF. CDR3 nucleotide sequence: TGTGCCAGCAGCCAAGTTACCCCTTCTAGAGATCAGCAGTACTTC.

The CDR3 spells CASSLETVSYEQYF. DNA for the CDR3: TGTGCCAGCAGCTTGGAGACAGTCTCCTACGAGCAGTACTTC. J is TRBJ2-7 and V is TRBV5-5; perhaps TRBD1 as D (5 bases). Trimming stripped 0 bases from V and 0 bases from J, with 7 bases between. This CDR3 spans 14 amino acids. Germline V lookup: CDR1 SGHKS, CDR2 YYEKEE (reference sequence).

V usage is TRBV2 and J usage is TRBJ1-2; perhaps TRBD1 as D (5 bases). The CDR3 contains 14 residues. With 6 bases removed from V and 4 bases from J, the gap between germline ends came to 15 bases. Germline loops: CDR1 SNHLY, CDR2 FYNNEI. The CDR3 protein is CASRAGTQGYGYTF. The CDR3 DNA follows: TGTGCCAGCAGGGCAGGGACCCAGGGCTATGGCTACACCTTC.

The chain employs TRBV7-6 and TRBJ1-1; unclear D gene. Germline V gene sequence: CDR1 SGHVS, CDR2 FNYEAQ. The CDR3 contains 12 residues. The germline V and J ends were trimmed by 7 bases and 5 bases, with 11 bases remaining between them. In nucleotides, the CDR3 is TGTGCCAGCATCGGGGATGGAACTGAAGCTTTCTTT. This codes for CASIGDGTEAFF. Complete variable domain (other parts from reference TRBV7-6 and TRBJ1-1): GAGVSQSPRYKVTKRGQDVALRCDPISGHVSLYWYRQALGQGPEFLTYFNYEAQQDKSGLPNDRFSAERPEGSISTLTIQRTEQRDSAMYRCASIGDGTEAFFGQGTRLTVV.

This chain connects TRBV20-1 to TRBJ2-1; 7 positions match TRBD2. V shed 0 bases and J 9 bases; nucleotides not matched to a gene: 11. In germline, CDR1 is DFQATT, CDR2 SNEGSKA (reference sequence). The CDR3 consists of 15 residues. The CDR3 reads CSARDPPTSGAEQFF. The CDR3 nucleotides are TGCAGTGCTAGAGATCCCCCTACCAGCGGGGCTGAGCAGTTCTTC.

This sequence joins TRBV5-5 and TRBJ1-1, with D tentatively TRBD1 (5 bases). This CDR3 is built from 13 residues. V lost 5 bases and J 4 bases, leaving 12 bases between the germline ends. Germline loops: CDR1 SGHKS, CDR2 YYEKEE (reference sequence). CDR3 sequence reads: CASRGVWGTEAFF. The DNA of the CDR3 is TGTGCCAGCAGGGGGGTCTGGGGCACTGAAGCTTTCTTT.

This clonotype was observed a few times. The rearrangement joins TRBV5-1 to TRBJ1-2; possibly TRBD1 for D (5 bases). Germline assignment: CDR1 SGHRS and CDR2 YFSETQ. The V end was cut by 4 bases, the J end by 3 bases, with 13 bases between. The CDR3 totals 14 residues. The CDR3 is CASSPEGSDYGYTF. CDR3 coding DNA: TGCGCCAGCAGCCCGGAGGGGTCAGACTATGGCTACACCTTC.

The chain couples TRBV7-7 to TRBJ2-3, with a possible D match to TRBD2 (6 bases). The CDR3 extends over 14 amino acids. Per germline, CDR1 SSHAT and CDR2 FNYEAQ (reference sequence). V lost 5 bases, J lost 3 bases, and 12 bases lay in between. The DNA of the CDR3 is TGTGCCAGCAGCCTCGGACTAACTACAGATACGCAGTATTTT. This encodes CASSLGLTTDTQYF.

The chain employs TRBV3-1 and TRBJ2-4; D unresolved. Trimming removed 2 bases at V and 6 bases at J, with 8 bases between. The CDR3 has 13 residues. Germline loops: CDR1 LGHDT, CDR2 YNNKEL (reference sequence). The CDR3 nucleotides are TGTGCCAGCAGCCAATCTACGGTAAACATTCAGTACTTC. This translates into CASSQSTVNIQYF.

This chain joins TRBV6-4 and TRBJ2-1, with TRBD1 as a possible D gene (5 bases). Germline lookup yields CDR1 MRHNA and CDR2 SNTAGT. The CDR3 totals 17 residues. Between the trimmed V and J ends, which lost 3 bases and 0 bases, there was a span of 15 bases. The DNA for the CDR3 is TGTGCCAGCAGTGATGGGGCAGGGCCCTACTCCTACAATGAGCAGTTCTTC. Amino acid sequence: CASSDGAGPYSYNEQFF.

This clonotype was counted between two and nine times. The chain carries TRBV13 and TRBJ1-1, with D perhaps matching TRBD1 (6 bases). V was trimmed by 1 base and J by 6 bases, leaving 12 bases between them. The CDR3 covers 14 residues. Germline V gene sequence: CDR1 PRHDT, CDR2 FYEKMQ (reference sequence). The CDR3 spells CASSLERGTAEAFF. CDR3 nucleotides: TGTGCCAGCAGCTTAGAAAGGGGGACGGCTGAAGCTTTCTTT. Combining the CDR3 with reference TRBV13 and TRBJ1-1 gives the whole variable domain AAGVIQSPRHLIKEKRETATLKCYPIPRHDTVYWYQQGPGQDPQFLISFYEKMQSDKGSIPDRFSAQQFSDYHSELNMSSLELGDSALYFCASSLERGTAEAFFGQGTRLTVV.

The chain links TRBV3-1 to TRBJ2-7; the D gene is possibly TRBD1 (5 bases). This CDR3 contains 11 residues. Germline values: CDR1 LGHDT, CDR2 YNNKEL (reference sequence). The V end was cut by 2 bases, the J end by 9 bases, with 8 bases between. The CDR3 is CASSQQGGQYF. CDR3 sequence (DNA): TGTGCCAGCAGCCAACAGGGCGGGCAGTACTTC.